These T cell receptor beta chains were read from a single sample in a study of blood T cell repertoires in COVID-19. Sequenced by immunoSEQ multiplex PCR; TCRdb stores in-frame clones only, minus some. The data contain around 250,000 clones, roughly 84% of them singletons. Sequencing was performed on peripheral blood. The receptors originated from a woman in her 40s who had recovered from COVID-19. Both conserved end residues are part of each CDR3. The D gene is left open where the match is weak. Clone size is stated in some rows and not others, as once, few, many or a class when expanded.

j_call v_call d_call clone_size cdr3_aa cdr3_nt
TRBJ2-2 TRBV11-2 NA NA CASSSPKGSNTGELFF TGTGCCAGCAGCTCCCCCAAGGGGTCCAACACCGGGGAGCTGTTTTTT
TRBJ1-1 TRBV5-6 TRBD1 few CASSWGQGGMNTEAFF TGTGCCAGCAGCTGGGGACAGGGCGGGATGAACACTGAAGCTTTCTTT
TRBJ1-4 TRBV19 TRBD1 NA CASKTTGGREKLFF TGTGCCAGTAAAACGACAGGGGGTCGTGAAAAACTGTTTTTT
TRBJ2-6 TRBV2 NA few CATQPQGRGANVLTF TGTGCCACACAACCGCAGGGTAGAGGGGCCAACGTCCTGACTTTC
TRBJ2-5 TRBV25-1 TRBD1 NA CASRVRQGAGETQYF TGTGCCAGCAGAGTGAGACAGGGGGCTGGGGAGACCCAGTACTTC
TRBJ1-3 TRBV20-1 NA NA CSARDGHTIYF TGCAGTGCTAGAGATGGGCACACCATATATTTT
TRBJ2-1 TRBV19 NA NA CASTSGSYNEQFF TGTGCCAGTACAAGCGGGTCCTACAATGAGCAGTTCTTC
TRBJ2-1 TRBV6-5 NA NA CASSRPLGAYNEQFF TGTGCCAGCAGTAGACCTTTAGGGGCCTACAATGAGCAGTTCTTC
TRBJ2-5 TRBV20-1 NA NA CSARDRTQYF TGCAGTGCTAGAGACCGGACCCAGTACTTC
TRBJ2-5 TRBV6-5 NA once CASNSRRTGDWTQYF TGTGCCAGCAATAGTAGAAGGACGGGGGACTGGACCCAGTACTTC
TRBJ1-1 TRBV2 TRBD1 NA CASSEVGGSGTEAFF TGTGCCAGCAGTGAAGTAGGGGGCTCTGGCACTGAAGCTTTCTTT
TRBJ1-6 TRBV28 NA NA CASSLGGSSYNSPLHF TGTGCCAGCAGTTTAGGCGGAAGCTCCTATAATTCACCCCTCCACTTT
TRBJ1-5 TRBV28 TRBD1 NA CASSPHRRQGWGNQPQHF TGTGCCAGCAGCCCCCACCGGAGACAGGGATGGGGCAATCAGCCCCAGCATTTT
TRBJ2-7 TRBV6-5 TRBD1 NA CASTPGTGTYEQYF TGTGCCAGCACCCCCGGGACAGGAACCTACGAGCAGTACTTC
TRBJ2-7 TRBV3-1/TRBV3-2 TRBD1 NA CASSPSGQISYEQYF TGTGCCAGCAGCCCTTCGGGACAGATCTCCTACGAGCAGTACTTC
TRBJ1-5 TRBV30 NA NA CAWSVTGFSQPQHF TGTGCCTGGAGTGTAACAGGTTTTAGTCAGCCCCAGCATTTT
TRBJ2-3 TRBV3-1/TRBV3-2 NA NA CASSDTGGADTQYF TGTGCCAGCAGCGATACCGGGGGTGCGGATACGCAGTATTTT
TRBJ1-1 TRBV5-1 NA NA CASSLRGPGPGNTEAFF TGCGCCAGCAGCCTCAGGGGTCCAGGACCGGGGAACACTGAAGCTTTCTTT
TRBJ1-2 TRBV5-1 NA NA CASSLNREGGYTF TGCGCCAGCAGCTTGAACAGGGAAGGCGGCTACACCTTC
TRBJ2-7 TRBV11-3 TRBD1 NA CASSERDRPYEQYF TGTGCCAGCAGCGAACGGGACAGACCCTACGAGCAGTACTTC
TRBJ1-2 TRBV5-4 NA NA CASSLAQDTYRGYTF TGTGCCAGCAGCTTGGCCCAGGACACTTACCGTGGCTACACCTTC
TRBJ1-1 TRBV7-9 NA many CASSHRSTEAFF TGTGCCAGCAGCCACCGGTCAACTGAAGCTTTCTTT